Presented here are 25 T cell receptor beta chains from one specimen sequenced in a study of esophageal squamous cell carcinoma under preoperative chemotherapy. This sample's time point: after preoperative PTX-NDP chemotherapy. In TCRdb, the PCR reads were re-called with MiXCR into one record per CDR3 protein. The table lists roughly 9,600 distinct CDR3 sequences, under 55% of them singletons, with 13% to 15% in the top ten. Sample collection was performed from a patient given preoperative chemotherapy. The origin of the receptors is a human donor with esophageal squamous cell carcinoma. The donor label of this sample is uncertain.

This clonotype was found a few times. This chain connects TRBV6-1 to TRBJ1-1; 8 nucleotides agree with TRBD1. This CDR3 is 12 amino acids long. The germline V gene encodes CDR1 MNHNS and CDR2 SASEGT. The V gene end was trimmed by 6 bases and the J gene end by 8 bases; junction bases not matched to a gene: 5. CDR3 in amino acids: CASRDYRGEAFF. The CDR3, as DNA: TGTGCCAGCAGGGACTACAGGGGGGAAGCTTTCTTT.

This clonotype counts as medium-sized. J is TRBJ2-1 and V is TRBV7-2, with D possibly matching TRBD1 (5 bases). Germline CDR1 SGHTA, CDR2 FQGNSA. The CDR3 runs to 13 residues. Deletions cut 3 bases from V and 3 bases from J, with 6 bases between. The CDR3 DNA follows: TGTGCCAGCAGCTTGGACAACTACAATGAGCAGTTCTTC. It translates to CASSLDNYNEQFF.

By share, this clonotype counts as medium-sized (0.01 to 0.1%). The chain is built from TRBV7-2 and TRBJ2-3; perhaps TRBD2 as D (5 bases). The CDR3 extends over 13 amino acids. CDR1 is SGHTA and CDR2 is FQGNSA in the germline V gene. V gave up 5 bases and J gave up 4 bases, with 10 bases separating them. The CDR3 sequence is CASSKTAADTQYF. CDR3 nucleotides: TGTGCCAGCAGCAAAACAGCGGCAGATACGCAGTATTTT.

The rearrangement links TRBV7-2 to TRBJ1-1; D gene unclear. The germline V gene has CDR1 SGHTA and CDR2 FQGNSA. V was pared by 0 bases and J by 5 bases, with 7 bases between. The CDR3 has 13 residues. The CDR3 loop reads CASSLAANTEAFF. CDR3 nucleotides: TGTGCCAGCAGCTTAGCCGCCAATACTGAAGCTTTCTTT.

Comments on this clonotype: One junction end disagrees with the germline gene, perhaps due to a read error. CDR3 coding DNA: TGTGCCAGCAGTGGGGGCTACGGGGATCGTGACTCAGAGACGCAGTATTTC. Translated, it gives CASSGGYGDRDSETQYF. The chain recombines TRBV6-1 with TRBJ2-3; D could derive from TRBD1 or TRBD2 (5 bases each). The germline V gene encodes CDR1 MNHNS and CDR2 SASEGT. The CDR3 is 17 amino acids.

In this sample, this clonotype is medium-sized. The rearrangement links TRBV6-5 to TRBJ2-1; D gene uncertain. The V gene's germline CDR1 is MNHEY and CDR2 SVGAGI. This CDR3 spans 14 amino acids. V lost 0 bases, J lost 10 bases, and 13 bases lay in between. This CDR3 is CASSYSTGPYEQFF. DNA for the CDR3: TGTGCCAGCAGTTACTCGACGGGTCCCTACGAGCAGTTCTTC.

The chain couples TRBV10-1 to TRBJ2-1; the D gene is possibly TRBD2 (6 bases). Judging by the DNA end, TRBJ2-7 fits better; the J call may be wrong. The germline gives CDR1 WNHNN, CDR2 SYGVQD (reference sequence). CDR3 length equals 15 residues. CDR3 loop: CASSEGGNPRHEQYF. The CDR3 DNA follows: TGCGCCAGCAGTGAGGGGGGGAACCCCCGCCACGAGCAGTACTTC.

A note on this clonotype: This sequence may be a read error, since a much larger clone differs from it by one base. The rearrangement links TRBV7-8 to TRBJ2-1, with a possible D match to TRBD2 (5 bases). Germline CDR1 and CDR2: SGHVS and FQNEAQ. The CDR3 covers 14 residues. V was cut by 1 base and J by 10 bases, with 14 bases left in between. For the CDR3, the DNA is TGTGCCAGCAGCTTAGGAAGCGGCCCGGACGAGCAGTTCTTC. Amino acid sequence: CASSLGSGPDEQFF.

Written as DNA, the CDR3 is TGTGCCAGCAGCTTAGCTCCACAGGATACGCAGTATTTT. Amino acid sequence: CASSLAPQDTQYF. The chain employs TRBV7-2 and TRBJ2-3; D unresolved. Germline CDR1 is SGHTA and CDR2 is FQGNSA. Trimming stripped 0 bases from V and 6 bases from J, with 7 bases between. The CDR3 is made up of 13 amino acids.

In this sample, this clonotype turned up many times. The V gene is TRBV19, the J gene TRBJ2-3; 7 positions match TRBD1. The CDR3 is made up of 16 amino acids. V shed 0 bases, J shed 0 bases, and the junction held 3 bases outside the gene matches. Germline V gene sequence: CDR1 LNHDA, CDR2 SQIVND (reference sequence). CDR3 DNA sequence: TGTGCCAGTAGTATAGAGGGACAGCTTAGCACAGATACGCAGTATTTT. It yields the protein CASSIEGQLSTDTQYF.

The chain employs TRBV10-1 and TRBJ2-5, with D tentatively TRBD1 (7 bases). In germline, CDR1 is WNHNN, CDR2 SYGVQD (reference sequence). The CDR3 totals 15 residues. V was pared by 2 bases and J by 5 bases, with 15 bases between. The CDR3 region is CASSEGGTGQETQYF. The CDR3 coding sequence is TGCGCCAGCAGTGAGGGGGGGACGGGACAGGAGACCCAGTACTTC.

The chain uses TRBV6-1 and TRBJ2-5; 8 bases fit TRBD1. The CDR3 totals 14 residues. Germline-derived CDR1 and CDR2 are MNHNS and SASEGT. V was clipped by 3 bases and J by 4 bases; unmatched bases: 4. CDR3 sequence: CASSESGGIETQYF. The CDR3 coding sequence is TGTGCCAGCAGTGAGTCAGGGGGCATAGAGACCCAGTACTTC.

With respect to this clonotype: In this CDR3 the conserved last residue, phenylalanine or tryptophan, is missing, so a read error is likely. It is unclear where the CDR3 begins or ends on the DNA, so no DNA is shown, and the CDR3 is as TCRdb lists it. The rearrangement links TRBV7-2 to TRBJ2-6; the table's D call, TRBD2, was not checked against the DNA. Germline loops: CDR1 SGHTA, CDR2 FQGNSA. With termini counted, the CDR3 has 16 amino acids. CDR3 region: CASNLLSSQETQYFGP.

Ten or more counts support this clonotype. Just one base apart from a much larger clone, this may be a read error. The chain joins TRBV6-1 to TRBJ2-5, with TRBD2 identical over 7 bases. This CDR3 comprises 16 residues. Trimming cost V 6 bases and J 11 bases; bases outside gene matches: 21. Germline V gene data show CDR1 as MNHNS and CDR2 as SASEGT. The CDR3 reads CASRQFERGAYNEQYF. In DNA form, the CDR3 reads TGTGCCAGCAGACAGTTCGAGCGGGGTGCCTACAATGAGCAGTACTTC.

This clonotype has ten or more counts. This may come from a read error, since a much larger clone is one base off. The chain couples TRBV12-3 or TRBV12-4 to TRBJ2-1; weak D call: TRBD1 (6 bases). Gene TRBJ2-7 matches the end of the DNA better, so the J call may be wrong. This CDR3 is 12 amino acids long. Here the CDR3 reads CASSYRTDEQYF. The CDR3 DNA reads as TGTGCCAGCAGTTACAGGACAGATGAGCAGTACTTC.

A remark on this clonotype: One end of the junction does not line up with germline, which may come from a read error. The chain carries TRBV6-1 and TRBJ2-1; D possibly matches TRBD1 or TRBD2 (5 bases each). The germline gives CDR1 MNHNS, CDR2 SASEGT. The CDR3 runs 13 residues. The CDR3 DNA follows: TGTGGCAGCAGGGCTGGGACCGAGGATGAGCAGTTCTTC. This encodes CGSRAGTEDEQFF.

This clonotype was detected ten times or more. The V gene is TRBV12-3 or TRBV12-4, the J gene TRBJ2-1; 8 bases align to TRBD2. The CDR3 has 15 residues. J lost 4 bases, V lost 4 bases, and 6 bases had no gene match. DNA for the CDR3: TGTGCCAGCAGTTCCTTAGCGGGATATTACAATGAGCAGTTCTTC. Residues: CASSSLAGYYNEQFF.

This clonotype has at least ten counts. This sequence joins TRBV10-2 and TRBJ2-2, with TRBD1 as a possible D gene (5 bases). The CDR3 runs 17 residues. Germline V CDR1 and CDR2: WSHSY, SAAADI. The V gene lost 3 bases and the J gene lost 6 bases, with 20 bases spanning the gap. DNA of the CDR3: TGCGCCAGCAGTGAACTCAGGGAAAGCTCACTGGCCGGGGAGCTGTTTTTT. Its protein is CASSELRESSLAGELFF.

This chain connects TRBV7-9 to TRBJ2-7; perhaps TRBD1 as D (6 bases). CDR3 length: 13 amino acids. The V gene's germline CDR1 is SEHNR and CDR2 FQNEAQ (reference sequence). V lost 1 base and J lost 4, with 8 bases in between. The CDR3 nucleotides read TGTGCCAGCAGCTTAGGGGGACAATACGAGCAGTACTTC. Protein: CASSLGGQYEQYF.

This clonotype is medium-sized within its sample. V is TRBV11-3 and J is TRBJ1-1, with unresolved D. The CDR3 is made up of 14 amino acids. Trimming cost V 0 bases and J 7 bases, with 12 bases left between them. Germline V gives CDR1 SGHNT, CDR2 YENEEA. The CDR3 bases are TGTGCCAGCAGCTTAGAGGAAAGGACGGGTGAAGCTTTCTTT. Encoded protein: CASSLEERTGEAFF.

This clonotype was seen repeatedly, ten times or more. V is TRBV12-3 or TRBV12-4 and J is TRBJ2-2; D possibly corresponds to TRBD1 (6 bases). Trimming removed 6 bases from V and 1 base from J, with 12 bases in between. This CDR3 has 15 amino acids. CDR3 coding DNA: TGTGCCAGCAGGTATAGGGGACAGAACACCGGGGAGCTGTTTTTT. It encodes CASRYRGQNTGELFF.

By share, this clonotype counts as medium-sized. The CDR3 DNA reads TGCGCCAGCAGCCAAGGGGTCTGGGCCAACGTCCTGACTTTC. It is translated as CASSQGVWANVLTF. The chain uses TRBV4-1 and TRBJ2-6, with D unresolved. Trimming left V 1 base short and J 5 bases short, with 6 bases between. Germline CDR1 MGHRA, CDR2 YSYEKL. This CDR3 comprises 14 residues.

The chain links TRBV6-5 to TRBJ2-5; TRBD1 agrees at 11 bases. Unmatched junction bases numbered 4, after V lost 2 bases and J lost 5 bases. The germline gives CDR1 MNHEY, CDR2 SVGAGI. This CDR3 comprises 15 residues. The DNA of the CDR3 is TGTGCCAGCAGTTACGGACAGGGGGCGCGGGAGACCCAGTACTTC. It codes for CASSYGQGARETQYF.

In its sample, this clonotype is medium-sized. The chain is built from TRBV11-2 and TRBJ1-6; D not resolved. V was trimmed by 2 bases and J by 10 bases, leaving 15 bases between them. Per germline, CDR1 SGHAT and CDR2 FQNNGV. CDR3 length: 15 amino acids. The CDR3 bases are TGTGCCAGCAGCTTATACGAGGGAAAGGGCTCACCCCTCCACTTT. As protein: CASSLYEGKGSPLHF.

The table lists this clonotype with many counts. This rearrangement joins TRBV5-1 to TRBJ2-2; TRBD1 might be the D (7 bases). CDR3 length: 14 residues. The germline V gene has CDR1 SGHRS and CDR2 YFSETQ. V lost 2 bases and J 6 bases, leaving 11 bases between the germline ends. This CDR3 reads CASSFTGEAGELFF. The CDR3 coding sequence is TGCGCCAGCAGCTTTACAGGGGAGGCCGGGGAGCTGTTTTTT.